These 8 T cell receptor beta chains share one sample of origin, sequenced in a study of memory CD4+ T cells and cytomegalovirus serostatus. Single viable CD3+CD4+CD8-CD45RO+ cells were sorted as the memory CD4+ T cells. Sequencing used immunoSEQ multiplex PCR; TCRdb keeps in-frame clones, though not all of them. This sample has 48,000 or so clones; approximately 78% occur once, and the top ten carry approximately 0.78%. The sample taken for sequencing was memory CD4+ T cells from blood. The source of these receptors is an adult in good health and CMV-seronegative.

The sample holds a few counts of this clone. The genes are TRBV11-2 and TRBJ1-1, with 9 positions matching TRBD1. Per the germline V gene, CDR1 is SGHAT and CDR2 is FQNNGV. J lost 1 base, V lost 1 base, and 1 base had no gene match. The CDR3 loop spans 15 amino acids. The CDR3 DNA sequence: TGTGCCAGCAGCTTAGGGACAGGGGAGAACACTGAAGCTTTCTTT. This translates into CASSLGTGENTEAFF.

The chain joins TRBV7-6 to TRBJ2-1; possibly TRBD2 for D (6 bases). Germline-derived CDR1 and CDR2 are SGHVS and FNYEAQ. V was shortened by 6 bases and J by 10 bases, with 22 bases between the two germline ends. This CDR3 comprises 15 residues. CDR3 protein: CASRAGLTSPGEQFF. CDR3 nucleotides: TGTGCCAGCAGAGCCGGACTCACTAGCCCAGGGGAGCAGTTCTTC.

The rearrangement joins TRBV7-9 to TRBJ1-4; D not certain. Trimming cost V 2 bases and J 1 base, with 11 bases left between them. Germline V lookup: CDR1 SEHNR, CDR2 FQNEAQ (reference sequence). The CDR3 consists of 16 residues. CDR3 DNA sequence: TGTGCCAGCAGCTTAAATGTAGAAGGAACTAATGAAAAACTGTTTTTT. Amino acid sequence: CASSLNVEGTNEKLFF.

V gene TRBV10-3 combines with J gene TRBJ2-7, with D unclear. Germline loops: CDR1 ENHRY, CDR2 SYGVKD. V was trimmed by 0 bases and J by 3 bases, leaving 3 bases between them. The CDR3 spans 12 residues. CDR3 region: CAISESSYEQYF. The CDR3 region has the DNA TGTGCCATCAGTGAGTCTAGCTACGAGCAGTACTTC.

The chain links TRBV6-6 to TRBJ2-1; D gene unclear. V lost 0 bases and J 9 bases, leaving 12 bases between the germline ends. Germline CDR1 and CDR2: MNHNY and SVGAGI (reference sequence). This CDR3 is 14 amino acids long. CDR3 DNA: TGTGCCAGCAGTTACTCGGTCGAGAACCCTGAGCAGTTCTTC. Its translation: CASSYSVENPEQFF.

This clone is medium-sized by share. The chain links TRBV5-4 to TRBJ1-2; perhaps TRBD1 as D (5 bases). Germline-derived CDR1 and CDR2 are SGHNT and YYREEE (reference sequence). The CDR3 contains 16 residues. V lost 0 bases and J 8 bases, leaving 20 bases between the germline ends. CDR3 in amino acids: CASSLGTLGRDRGYTF. CDR3 DNA: TGTGCCAGCAGCTTGGGGACCTTGGGCAGGGATCGGGGCTACACCTTC.

The chain employs TRBV9 and TRBJ2-7; D possibly corresponds to TRBD2 (6 bases). This CDR3 is 15 amino acids long. Trimming removed 0 bases from V and 2 bases from J, with 12 bases in between. The germline CDR1 and CDR2 sequences are SGDLS and YYNGEE. CDR3 DNA: TGTGCCAGCAGCGTAGAGGTAGCGGTAACCTACGAGCAGTACTTC. This sequence encodes CASSVEVAVTYEQYF.

This chain joins TRBV6-1 and TRBJ2-3; 10 positions agree with TRBD2. Losses at the gene ends were 4 bases for V and 4 bases for J; bases not matched to a gene: 8. The CDR3 totals 16 residues. Germline assignment: CDR1 MNHNS and CDR2 SASEGT. This CDR3 reads CASSVTSGKISDTQYF. The CDR3 DNA is TGTGCCAGCAGTGTTACTAGCGGGAAGATATCAGATACGCAGTATTTT.